This T cell receptor beta chain came from a study of regulatory T cells in long-lasting Graves disease. As for the study in general: Positivity for TSH receptor antibodies plus over 5 years of antithyroid drugs meant persistent Graves' disease.

Notes on the study in general: Persistent disease showed a preference for TRBV28, TRBJ1-2 and TRBJ2-5.

Sequencing libraries for TCR beta were prepared with iRepertoire HTBI primers and Arm-PCR of CDR3 regions. Each CDR3 protein gets one entry after TCRdb re-called the multiplex PCR reads with MiXCR. The sample contains about 400,000 distinct CDR3 sequences, under 25% of which appear only once. Germline CDR1 reads SEHNR; CDR2 reads FQNEAQ (reference sequence). The CDR3 runs 11 residues. Note on this clonotype: The antigen remains undetermined. A junction end diverges from the germline sequence, so it may reflect a read error.

Noted time point: persistent/refractory GD, antithyroid drugs over 5 years with positive TRAb. There was RNA extracted from PBMCs, and the TCR library was made from it. The V call is TRBV7-9, the J call TRBJ2-5; unclear D gene. This material consisted of peripheral blood mononuclear cells (PBMCs), taken when the disease was refractory, from a patient treated with antithyroid drugs. The source of this sequence is a female donor with Graves disease. DNA of the CDR3: TGTGTCAGCAGCTCGAAAGAGACCCAGTACTTC. Amino acid sequence: CVSSSKETQYF.